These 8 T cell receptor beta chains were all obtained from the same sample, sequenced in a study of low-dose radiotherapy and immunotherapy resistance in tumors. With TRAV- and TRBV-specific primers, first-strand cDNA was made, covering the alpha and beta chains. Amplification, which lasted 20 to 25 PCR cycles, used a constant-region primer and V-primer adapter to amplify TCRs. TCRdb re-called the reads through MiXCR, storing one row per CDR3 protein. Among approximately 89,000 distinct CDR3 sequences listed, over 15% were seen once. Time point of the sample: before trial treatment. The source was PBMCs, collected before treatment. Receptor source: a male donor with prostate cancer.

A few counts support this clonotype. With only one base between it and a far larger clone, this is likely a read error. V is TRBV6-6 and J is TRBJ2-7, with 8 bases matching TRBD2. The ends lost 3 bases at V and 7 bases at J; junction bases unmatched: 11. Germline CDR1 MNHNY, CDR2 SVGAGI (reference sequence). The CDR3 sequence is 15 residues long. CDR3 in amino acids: CASSYWTGGPDEQYF. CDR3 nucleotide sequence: TGTGCCAGCAGTTATTGGACGGGAGGGCCGGATGAGCAGTACTTC.

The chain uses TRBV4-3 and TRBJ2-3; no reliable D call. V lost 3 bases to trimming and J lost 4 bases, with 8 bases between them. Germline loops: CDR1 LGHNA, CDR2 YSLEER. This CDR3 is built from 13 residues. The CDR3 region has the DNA TGCGCCAGCAGCCATGTCAACTCAGATACGCAGTATTTT. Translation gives CASSHVNSDTQYF.

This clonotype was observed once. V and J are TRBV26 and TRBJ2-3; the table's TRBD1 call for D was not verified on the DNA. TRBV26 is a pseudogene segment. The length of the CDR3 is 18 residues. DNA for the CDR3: TGTGCCAGCAGTCCAACCCTCGTGTACTACGGGACAGGGGATACGCAGTATTTT. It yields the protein CASSPTLVYYGTGDTQYF.

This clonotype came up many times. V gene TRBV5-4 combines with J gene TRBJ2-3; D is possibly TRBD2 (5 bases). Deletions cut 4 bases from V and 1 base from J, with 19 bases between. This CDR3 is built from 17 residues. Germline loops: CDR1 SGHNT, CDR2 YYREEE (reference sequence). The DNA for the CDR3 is TGTGCCAGCAGCCCCCGCCCGGGCGCCGGGGGCACAGATACGCAGTATTTT. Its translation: CASSPRPGAGGTDTQYF.

The CDR3 DNA reads as TGTGCCAGCCTAACGGACGTGGGCGGGACCGAGCAGTTCTTC. This encodes CASLTDVGGTEQFF. The chain is built from TRBV19 and TRBJ2-1; possible D gene TRBD2, 6 bases. Germline V gene sequence: CDR1 LNHDA, CDR2 SQIVND (reference sequence). With 9 bases removed from V and 10 bases from J, the gap between germline ends came to 22 bases. There are 14 residues in the CDR3.

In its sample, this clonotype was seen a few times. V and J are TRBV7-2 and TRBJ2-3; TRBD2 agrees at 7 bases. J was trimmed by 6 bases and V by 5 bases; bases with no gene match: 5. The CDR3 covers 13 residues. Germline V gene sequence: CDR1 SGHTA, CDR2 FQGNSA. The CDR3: CASSPVRGDTQYF. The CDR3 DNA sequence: TGTGCCAGCAGCCCCGTGCGGGGGGATACGCAGTATTTT. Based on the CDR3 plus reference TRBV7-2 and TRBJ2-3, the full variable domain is GAGVSQSPSNKVTEKGKDVELRCDPISGHTALYWYRQSLGQGLEFLIYFQGNSAPDKSGLPSDRFSAERTGGSVSTLTIQRTQQEDSAVYLCASSPVRGDTQYFGPGTRLTVL.

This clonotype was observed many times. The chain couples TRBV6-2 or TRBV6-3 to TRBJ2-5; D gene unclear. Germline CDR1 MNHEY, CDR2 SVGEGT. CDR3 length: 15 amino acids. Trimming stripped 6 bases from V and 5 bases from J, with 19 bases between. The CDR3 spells CASSSQIGPDETQYF. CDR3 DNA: TGTGCCAGCAGCTCCCAAATAGGGCCGGACGAGACCCAGTACTTC.

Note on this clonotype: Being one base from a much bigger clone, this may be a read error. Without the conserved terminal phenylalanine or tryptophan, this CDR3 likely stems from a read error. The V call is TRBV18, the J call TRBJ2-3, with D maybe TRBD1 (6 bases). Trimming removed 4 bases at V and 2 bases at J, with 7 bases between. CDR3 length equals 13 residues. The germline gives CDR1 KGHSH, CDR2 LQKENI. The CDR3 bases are TGTGCCAGCTCACGGGACACCACAGATACGCAGTATTTA. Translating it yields CASSRDTTDTQYL.